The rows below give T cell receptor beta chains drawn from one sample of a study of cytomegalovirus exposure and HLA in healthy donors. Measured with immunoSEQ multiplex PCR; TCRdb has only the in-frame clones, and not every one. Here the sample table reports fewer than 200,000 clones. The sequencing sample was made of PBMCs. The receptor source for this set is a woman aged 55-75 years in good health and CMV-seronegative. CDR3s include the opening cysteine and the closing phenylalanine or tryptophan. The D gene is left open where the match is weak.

TGCGCCAGCAGCCAAGACCGCGACAGGGGCTACGAGCAGTACTTC	CASSQDRDRGYEQYF	TRBD1	TRBV4-3	TRBJ2-7
TGTGCCAGCAGCTTATCTAGCCGTTGGGGCACCGGGGAGCTGTTTTTT	CASSLSSRWGTGELFF	NA	TRBV13	TRBJ2-2
TGCGCCAGCAGCCGCCCGGGACTAGCGCTGAATGAGCAGTTCTTC	CASSRPGLALNEQFF	TRBD2	TRBV4-1	TRBJ2-1
TGTGCCGCCCGGACTAGCGGGTCCTACAATGAGCAGTTCTTC	CAARTSGSYNEQFF	TRBD2	TRBV6-1	TRBJ2-1
TGCGCCAGCAGGGACAGTCAATTATCTGGAAACACCATATATTTT	CASRDSQLSGNTIYF	NA	TRBV4-1	TRBJ1-3
TGCGCCAGCAGCTCGAGAGGACAGGTCACTGAAGCTTTCTTT	CASSSRGQVTEAFF	TRBD1	TRBV5-1	TRBJ1-1
TGTGCCAGCAGTTTCAGGGGTGGTACTGAAGCTTTCTTT	CASSFRGGTEAFF	NA	TRBV27	TRBJ1-1
TGCGCCAGCAGCTTGGGGGCAGGCGTCTGGGACGAGCAGTACTTC	CASSLGAGVWDEQYF	NA	TRBV5-1	TRBJ2-7
TGTGCCAGTAGTATACCCCACCTAGTGAACACTGAAGCTTTCTTT	CASSIPHLVNTEAFF	NA	TRBV19	TRBJ1-1
TGTGCCATCAGTCTACGGCGAACAGGGGATCCTGGAAACACCATATATTTT	CAISLRRTGDPGNTIYF	TRBD1	TRBV10-3	TRBJ1-3
TGTGCCAGCAGCGTAGGTCGAGGACAGCTCAATGAGCAGTTCTTC	CASSVGRGQLNEQFF	NA	TRBV9	TRBJ2-1
TGTGCCAGCAGCTTTCAACAGCACTCTGGAAACACCATATATTTT	CASSFQQHSGNTIYF	NA	TRBV7-8	TRBJ1-3
TGTGCCAGCAGCGTAGCTGAGCGGGAGGGCTACGAGCAGTACTTC	CASSVAEREGYEQYF	TRBD2	TRBV9	TRBJ2-7
TGTGCCAGCAGTTCGACAGGGTACGACTATGGCTACACCTTC	CASSSTGYDYGYTF	TRBD1	TRBV6-5	TRBJ1-2
TGCGCCAGCAGCCAAGGGTCGCACAGGGGGACAGACTCCACCTTC	CASSQGSHRGTDSTF	TRBD1	TRBV4-1	TRBJ1-2
TGTGCCAGTAGTCCGGACAGGAACTATGGCTACACCTTC	CASSPDRNYGYTF	TRBD1	TRBV19	TRBJ1-2
TGTGCCAGCAGCAGGACTATTCAGAGCTCCTACAATGAGCAGTTCTTC	CASSRTIQSSYNEQFF	NA	TRBV6-4	TRBJ2-1
TGTGCCAGCAGCTTACGAGACGGGACAGGGTTTGAAAAACTGTTTTTT	CASSLRDGTGFEKLFF	TRBD1	TRBV5-6	TRBJ1-4
TGTGCCAGCAGTCGCGGACAGGCCTTAACAGATACGCAGTATTTT	CASSRGQALTDTQYF	TRBD1	TRBV27	TRBJ2-3
TGTGCCAGCAGCGAACCGGGACAGGGCCTCAATGAGCAGTTCTTC	CASSEPGQGLNEQFF	TRBD1	TRBV6-6	TRBJ2-1
TGTGCCAGCACCCGAGAGAACAATCAGCCCCAGCATTTT	CASTRENNQPQHF	NA	TRBV6-1	TRBJ1-5
TGCGCCAGCACCCCGTCAGTGGCGGGGGTGGGTTTGGAGACCCAGTACTTC	CASTPSVAGVGLETQYF	TRBD2	TRBV5-1	TRBJ2-5
TGTGCCATCAGCCCCCAACAGAATGAAAAACTGTTTTTT	CAISPQQNEKLFF	NA	TRBV10-3	TRBJ1-4
TGTGCCAGCAGTGATGGGGACAGCTATGGCTACACCTTC	CASSDGDSYGYTF	TRBD1	TRBV2	TRBJ1-2
TGTGCCAGCAGCCCAGTGGGCTGGGCCAAAAACATTCAGTACTTC	CASSPVGWAKNIQYF	NA	TRBV7-2	TRBJ2-4
TGTGCCAGCAGCTTTTTAACACAGCAAGCACCCCTCCACTTT	CASSFLTQQAPLHF	NA	TRBV7-2	TRBJ1-6
TGTGCCAGCAGCCAAGTTGGCGGGAGTGCCGAAAATGAGCAGTTCTTC	CASSQVGGSAENEQFF	TRBD2	TRBV14	TRBJ2-1
TGTGCCAGCTACCAGCCGGGACAGGGGACGGAAGAAGCTTTCTTT	CASYQPGQGTEEAFF	TRBD1	TRBV6-6	TRBJ1-1
TGCAGCGTTGAGGAAGGACTAGTAGTAGGCACAGATACGCAGTATTTT	CSVEEGLVVGTDTQYF	TRBD2	TRBV29-1	TRBJ2-3
TGCGCCAGCAGCTCGAGAGCCGGGGGGGGTGGCTACACCTTC	CASSSRAGGGGYTF	NA	TRBV5-1	TRBJ1-2
TGTGCCAGCAGTATGACTAGGCGGGATGAGCAGTTCTTC	CASSMTRRDEQFF	NA	TRBV7-2	TRBJ2-1
TGTGCCAGCTCACGAACCGGGACAGGGGGAGACTACGAGCAGTACTTC	CASSRTGTGGDYEQYF	TRBD1	TRBV18	TRBJ2-7
TGTGCCAGCAGGTCCGATCCAGCGGGTGTTACAGATACGCAGTATTTT	CASRSDPAGVTDTQYF	NA	TRBV11-1	TRBJ2-3
TGTGCCAGCAGCCGGGACAGGGGCTACCAAGAGACCCAGTACTTC	CASSRDRGYQETQYF	TRBD1	TRBV2	TRBJ2-5
TGTGCCAGCAGCTCCTTCCAAGAGACCCAGTACTTC	CASSSFQETQYF	NA	TRBV11-2	TRBJ2-5
TGTGCCAGCAGTGGGCTGACAGGCATGAACACTGAAGCTTTCTTT	CASSGLTGMNTEAFF	NA	TRBV2	TRBJ1-1
TGTGCCATCAGTGACCGGGGAGCGTCCCAGCATTTT	CAISDRGASQHF	NA	TRBV10-3	TRBJ1-5
TGTGCCAGCAGTCCTGACAGGGGGCTTGGCTACACCTTC	CASSPDRGLGYTF	TRBD1	TRBV6-6	TRBJ1-2
TGCGCCAGCAGTGAGCATATTTGGAGCCTGAAGTTCTTC	CASSEHIWSLKFF	NA	TRBV10-1	TRBJ2-1
TGTGCCATCGCTATCAGGCTAGCTCAAGAGACCCAGTACTTC	CAIAIRLAQETQYF	NA	TRBV10-3	TRBJ2-5
TGCGCCAGCAGCCTGACTCCCGGTAGCAATCAGCCCCAGCATTTT	CASSLTPGSNQPQHF	NA	TRBV4-1	TRBJ1-5
TGTGCCAGCTCACCCGGGACAGGGTCTCAGGAGCAGTACTTC	CASSPGTGSQEQYF	TRBD1	TRBV18	TRBJ2-7